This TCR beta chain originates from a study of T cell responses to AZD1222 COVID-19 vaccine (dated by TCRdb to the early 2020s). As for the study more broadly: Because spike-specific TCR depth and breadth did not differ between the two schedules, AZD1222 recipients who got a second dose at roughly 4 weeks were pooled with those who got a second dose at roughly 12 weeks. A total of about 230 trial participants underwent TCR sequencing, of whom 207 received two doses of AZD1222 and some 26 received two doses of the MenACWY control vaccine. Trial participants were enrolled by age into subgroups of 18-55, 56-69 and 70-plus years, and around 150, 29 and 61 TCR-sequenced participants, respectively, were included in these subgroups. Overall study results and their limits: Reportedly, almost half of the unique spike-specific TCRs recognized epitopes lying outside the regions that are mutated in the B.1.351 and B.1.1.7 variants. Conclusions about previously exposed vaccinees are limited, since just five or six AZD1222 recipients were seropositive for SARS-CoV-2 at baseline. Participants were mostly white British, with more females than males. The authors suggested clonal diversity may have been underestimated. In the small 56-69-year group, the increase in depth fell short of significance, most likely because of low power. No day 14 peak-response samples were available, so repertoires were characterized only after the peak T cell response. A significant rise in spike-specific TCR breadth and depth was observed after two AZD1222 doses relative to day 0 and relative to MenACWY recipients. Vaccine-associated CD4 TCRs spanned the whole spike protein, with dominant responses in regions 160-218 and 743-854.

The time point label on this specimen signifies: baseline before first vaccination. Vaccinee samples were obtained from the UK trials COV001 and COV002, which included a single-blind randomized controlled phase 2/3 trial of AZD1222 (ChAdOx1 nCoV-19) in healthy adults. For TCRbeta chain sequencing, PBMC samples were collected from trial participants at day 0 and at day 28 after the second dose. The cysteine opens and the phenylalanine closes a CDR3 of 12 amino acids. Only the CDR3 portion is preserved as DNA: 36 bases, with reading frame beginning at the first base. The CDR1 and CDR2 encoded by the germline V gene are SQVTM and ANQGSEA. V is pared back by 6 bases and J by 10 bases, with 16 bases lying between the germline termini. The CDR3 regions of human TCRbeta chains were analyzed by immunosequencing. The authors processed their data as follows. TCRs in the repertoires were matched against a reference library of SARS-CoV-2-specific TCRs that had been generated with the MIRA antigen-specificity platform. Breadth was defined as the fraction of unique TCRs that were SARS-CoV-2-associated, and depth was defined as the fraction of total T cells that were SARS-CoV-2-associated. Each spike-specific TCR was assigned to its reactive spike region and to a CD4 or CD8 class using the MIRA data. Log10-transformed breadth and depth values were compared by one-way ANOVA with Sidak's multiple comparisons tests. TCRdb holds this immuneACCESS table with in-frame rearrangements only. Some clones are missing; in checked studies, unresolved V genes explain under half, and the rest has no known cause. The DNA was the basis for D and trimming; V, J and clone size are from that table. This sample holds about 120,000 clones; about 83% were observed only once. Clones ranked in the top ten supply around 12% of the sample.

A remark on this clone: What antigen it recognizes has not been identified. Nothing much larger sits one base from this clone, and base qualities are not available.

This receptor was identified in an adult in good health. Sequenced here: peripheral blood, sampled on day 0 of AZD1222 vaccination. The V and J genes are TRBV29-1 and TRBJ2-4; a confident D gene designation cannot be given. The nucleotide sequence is TGCAGCGTCCATGACAACTCTAGGATTCAGTACTTC. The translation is CSVHDNSRIQYF.